This is a list of T cell receptor beta chains from one sample in a study of blood T cells in healthy people across ages. MiXCR, applied by TCRdb to the 5' RACE reads, yields one record per CDR3 protein. The sample lists hundreds of thousands of distinct CDR3 sequences; less than 25% were seen once. Separately, the same data were catalogued under a study of T cells of mothers and their children.

Sequencing input: blood. Receptors were obtained from a boy between 10 and 17 years old in good health. The CDR3 runs from the conserved cysteine through the conserved F or W. D genes are given only for firm matches. The size field is filled for only some rows; it gives once, few, many or a size class.

j_gene | abundance | v_gene | d_gene | CDR3nt | CDR3aa
TRBJ1-2 | NA | TRBV6-2/TRBV6-3 | NA | TGTGCCAGCAGTTACTCGATTCGGGGTTTCTATGGCTACACCTTC | CASSYSIRGFYGYTF
TRBJ2-7 | NA | TRBV4-3 | NA | TGCGCCAGCAGCCAAGATCGTACAGCCATTGACGAGCAGTACTTC | CASSQDRTAIDEQYF
TRBJ2-1 | NA | TRBV3-1 | NA | TGTGCCAGCAGCTTCAACCTAGAGCAGTTCTTC | CASSFNLEQFF
TRBJ2-1 | few | TRBV25-1 | TRBD1 | TGTGCCAGCAGCGCAGCAGGGGGCCTTTCTTTTTACAATGAGCAGTTCTTC | CASSAAGGLSFYNEQFF
TRBJ2-1 | NA | TRBV3-1 | TRBD2 | TGTGCCAGCAGCTCCGGGACTAGCGGTAATGAGCAGTTCTTC | CASSSGTSGNEQFF
TRBJ2-5 | NA | TRBV5-6 | TRBD2 | TGTGCCAGCAGCCCCGGGACTAGCGGGATCATCCAAGAGACCCAGTACTTC | CASSPGTSGIIQETQYF
TRBJ2-7 | NA | TRBV6-1 | TRBD2 | TGTGCCAGCAGTGAACGCGGGAGCTCCTACGAGCAGTACTTC | CASSERGSSYEQYF
TRBJ2-1 | NA | TRBV4-1 | NA | TGCGCCAGCAGCCAAGATCCGACCAGGGGACATGAGCAGTTCTTC | CASSQDPTRGHEQFF
TRBJ1-4 | many | TRBV4-3 | NA | TGCGCCAGCAGCCAAGTAGAGACAGCTACTAATGAAAAACTGTTTTTT | CASSQVETATNEKLFF
TRBJ1-5 | few | TRBV20-1 | NA | TGCAGTGCGCCGCATCAGGGGATTAGCAATCAGCCCCAGCATTTT | CSAPHQGISNQPQHF
TRBJ2-2 | NA | TRBV27 | NA | TGTGCCAGCAGTTTAAGTTCGGCGAACACCGGGGAGCTGTTTTTT | CASSLSSANTGELFF
TRBJ1-4 | few | TRBV6-5 | NA | TGTGCCAGCGGCATGTTTGGAGCTAATGAAAAACTGTTTTTT | CASGMFGANEKLFF
TRBJ1-1 | few | TRBV20-1 | NA | TGCAGTGCTAGATCCCAGTCCCCAGGTGAAGCTGAAGCTTTCTTT | CSARSQSPGEAEAFF
TRBJ2-5 | few | TRBV7-2 | NA | TGTGCCAGCAGCTTAGAGGACAGTGGGAAGCAGTACTTC | CASSLEDSGKQYF
TRBJ1-2 | few | TRBV4-3 | TRBD1 | TGCGCCAGCAGCCAAATCGGGACAGGGAGACACGGCTACACCTTC | CASSQIGTGRHGYTF
TRBJ2-7 | few | TRBV6-2/TRBV6-3 | TRBD2 | TGTGCCAGCAGTTACGGGGCCAGCGGGGACTATACCTACGAGCAGTACTTC | CASSYGASGDYTYEQYF
TRBJ2-7 | NA | TRBV7-8 | NA | TGTGCCAGCAGCTTAAGTCAGGGATGGGTCTACGAGCAGTACTTC | CASSLSQGWVYEQYF
TRBJ2-7 | few | TRBV29-1 | TRBD2 | TGCAGCACGTTCCTCGGCTCGGGGGGCGAGCAGTACTTC | CSTFLGSGGEQYF
TRBJ2-7 | few | TRBV18 | NA | TGTGCCAGCTCAAATGGGCTAAGCTCCTACGAGCAGTACTTC | CASSNGLSSYEQYF
TRBJ1-1 | many | TRBV11-2 | NA | TGTGCCAGCACCAACATAGTGGGCACTGAAGCTTTCTTT | CASTNIVGTEAFF
TRBJ2-3 | few | TRBV6-5 | TRBD2 | TGTGCCAGCAGCCGGACAGCGGGGGCAGATACGCAGTATTTT | CASSRTAGADTQYF
TRBJ2-1 | NA | TRBV5-1 | TRBD2 | TGCGCCAGCAACGAACTAGCGCAATACAATGAGCAGTTCTTC | CASNELAQYNEQFF
TRBJ2-5 | few | TRBV30 | NA | TGTGCCTGGAGTGTACCACCCGGGGGAGAGACCCAGTACTTC | CAWSVPPGGETQYF
TRBJ2-5 | few | TRBV18 | NA | TGTGCCAGCTCACCATTCAGACAAAAACAAGAGACCCAGTACTTC | CASSPFRQKQETQYF
TRBJ2-7 | many | TRBV12-3/TRBV12-4 | NA | TGTGCCAGCAGTCTAGGACGGTACGAGCAGTACTTC | CASSLGRYEQYF
TRBJ2-7 | NA | TRBV10-3 | TRBD1 | TGTGCCATCAGTGAGTACTCGACAGGGGGGTTTGAGCAGTACTTC | CAISEYSTGGFEQYF
TRBJ1-5 | few | TRBV3-1 | NA | TGTGCCAGCAGCCCTCGTTGGGACAGCAATCAGCCCCAGCATTTT | CASSPRWDSNQPQHF
TRBJ1-1 | NA | TRBV15 | NA | TGTGCCACCAGCCCGAGGACTTCCACGGGTTATAGTTCCCGAATAGCGTACACTGAAGCTTTCTTT | CATSPRTSTGYSSRIAYTEAFF
TRBJ2-1 | few | TRBV20-1 | TRBD2 | TGCAGTGCTAGGGGACTAGCGGGGACCCTCTCCTACAATGAGCAGTTCTTC | CSARGLAGTLSYNEQFF
TRBJ2-1 | NA | TRBV10-3 | TRBD2 | TGTGCCAGTACGGGGACTAGCGGGAGGAATGAGCAGTTCTTC | CASTGTSGRNEQFF
TRBJ2-1 | NA | TRBV6-5 | TRBD2 | TGTGCCAGCAGTCCTCGAGCGGGGGACTCCTACAATGAGCAGTTCTTC | CASSPRAGDSYNEQFF
TRBJ2-7 | few | TRBV2 | NA | TGTGCCAGCAGTCGGACGGAACTGCAGTACTTC | CASSRTELQYF
TRBJ1-2 | few | TRBV28 | TRBD1 | TGTGCCAGCAGTCCCAACAGGGGGCCCTATGGCTACACCTTC | CASSPNRGPYGYTF
TRBJ2-1 | few | TRBV13 | TRBD2 | TGTGCCAGCAGCCTCCTAGCGGGAGAGCATCCCTACAATGAGCAGTTCTTC | CASSLLAGEHPYNEQFF
TRBJ2-1 | few | TRBV13 | NA | TGTGCCAGCAGCTTAGGCCCCGGAAACAATGAGCAGTTCTTC | CASSLGPGNNEQFF
TRBJ2-5 | NA | TRBV28 | NA | TGTGCCAGCAGTCTTAAACCGGCAATTCTGTACTTC | CASSLKPAILYF
TRBJ2-7 | few | TRBV7-2 | TRBD2 | TGTGCCAGCAGCGACGGACTAGCGGGAGACCACGAGCAGTACTTC | CASSDGLAGDHEQYF
TRBJ1-1 | NA | TRBV3-1 | NA | TGTGCCAGCAGCCCTGTTTTGAACACTGAAGCTTTCTTT | CASSPVLNTEAFF
TRBJ2-1 | once | TRBV7-2 | TRBD2 | TGTGCCAGCAGCTTAGCGGGACTAGACGATGAGCAGTTCTTC | CASSLAGLDDEQFF
TRBJ2-1 | once | TRBV11-2 | NA | TGTGCCAGCAGCTTAGTGAGCGGGGTCCCAGGGGATGCGCAGTTCTTC | CASSLVSGVPGDAQFF
TRBJ2-3 | NA | TRBV7-9 | TRBD2 | TGTGCCAGCAGCTTACTACTAGCGGGAGTTTTGTGGGGCACAGATACGCAGTATTTT | CASSLLLAGVLWGTDTQYF
TRBJ2-3 | NA | TRBV10-3 | NA | TGTGCCATCAGTCGCCCCCCGGGGGATACGCAGTATTTT | CAISRPPGDTQYF
TRBJ2-5 | once | TRBV7-2 | NA | TGTGCCAGCAGCCCCCATGGTCTGCAAGAGACCCAGTACTTC | CASSPHGLQETQYF
TRBJ2-5 | few | TRBV3-1 | TRBD2 | TGTGCCAGCAGCCAATTGGTCCGGCTAGCGGGGCAAGAGACCCAGTACTTC | CASSQLVRLAGQETQYF
TRBJ2-7 | few | TRBV25-1 | NA | TGTGCCAGCAGCCCAACAGGGGAGGGGAGTCCCTACGAGCAGTACTTC | CASSPTGEGSPYEQYF
TRBJ2-7 | many | TRBV28 | TRBD1 | TGTGCCAGCAGTTTGTCCCAGGGGGACGGCTCCTACGAGCAGTACTTC | CASSLSQGDGSYEQYF
TRBJ2-2 | few | TRBV18 | NA | TGTGCCAGCTCGCAGGCCTACACCGGGGAGCTGTTTTTT | CASSQAYTGELFF
TRBJ2-3 | NA | TRBV29-1 | NA | TGCAGCGTTGAGGAAGGACCGAGCACAGATACGCAGTATTTT | CSVEEGPSTDTQYF
TRBJ2-7 | few | TRBV18 | TRBD2 | TGTGCCAGCTCACCATCTAGCGGGGGTTCCTACGAGCAGTACTTC | CASSPSSGGSYEQYF
TRBJ2-1 | NA | TRBV6-2/TRBV6-3 | NA | TGTGCCAGCAATGTGGGGGCGACCTACAATGAGCAGTTCTTC | CASNVGATYNEQFF
TRBJ2-3 | NA | TRBV20-1 | NA | TGCAGTGCTATAAGCACAGATACGCAGTATTTT | CSAISTDTQYF
TRBJ1-6 | NA | TRBV12-3/TRBV12-4 | NA | TGTGCCAGCAGTTTACTCCATTCACCCCTCCACTTT | CASSLLHSPLHF
TRBJ2-1 | many | TRBV4-3 | TRBD2 | TGCGCCAGCAGCCAAGAATCTAGCGGGAGGGCCGGACAGTTCTTC | CASSQESSGRAGQFF
TRBJ2-5 | few | TRBV20-1 | NA | TGCAGTGCTCCAAGGACAGGGAGGGTTGAAGAGACCCAGTACTTC | CSAPRTGRVEETQYF
TRBJ2-2 | NA | TRBV6-4 | NA | TGTGCCAGCAGTGAGGGACTGGACACCGGGGAGCTGTTTTTT | CASSEGLDTGELFF
TRBJ1-6 | few | TRBV21-1 | NA | TGTGCCAGCAGCCAGGGATGTCTCAGGCAAAATAATTCACCCCTCCACTTT | CASSQGCLRQNNSPLHF
TRBJ2-1 | NA | TRBV29-1 | NA | TGCAGCGTTGAAGATCTGGGACTGCTCTACAATGAGCAGTTCTTC | CSVEDLGLLYNEQFF